This entry describes one TCR beta chain. Antigen: not known. This entry comes from a study of T cell responses to AZD1222 COVID-19 vaccine. Study conclusions and caveats: With dominance at 160-218 and 743-854, vaccine-associated CD4 TCRs spanned spike.

The data were produced by immunoSEQ multiplex PCR, yet TCRdb's version contains in-frame clones alone and is incomplete. This table has fewer than 65,000 clones, about 86% appearing once. Per the germline V gene, CDR1 is SNHLY and CDR2 is FYNNEI. The CDR3 sequence is 16 residues long. V shed 5 bases and J 3 bases; nucleotides not matched to a gene: 7. The TCR sequence derives from an adult in good health. The sample was peripheral blood, taken on day 0 of AZD1222 vaccination. The rearrangement links TRBV2 to TRBJ1-6; 7 nucleotides align to TRBD1. CDR3 residues: CASSLRGLNYNSPLHF. DNA of the CDR3: TGTGCCAGCAGTTTAAGGGGGCTTAACTATAATTCACCCCTCCACTTT. Based on the CDR3 plus reference TRBV2 and TRBJ1-6, the full variable domain is EPEVTQTPSHQVTQMGQEVILRCVPISNHLYFYWYRQILGQKVEFLVSFYNNEISEKSEIFDDQFSVERPDGSNFTLKIRSTKLEDSAMYFCASSLRGLNYNSPLHFGNGTRLTVT.